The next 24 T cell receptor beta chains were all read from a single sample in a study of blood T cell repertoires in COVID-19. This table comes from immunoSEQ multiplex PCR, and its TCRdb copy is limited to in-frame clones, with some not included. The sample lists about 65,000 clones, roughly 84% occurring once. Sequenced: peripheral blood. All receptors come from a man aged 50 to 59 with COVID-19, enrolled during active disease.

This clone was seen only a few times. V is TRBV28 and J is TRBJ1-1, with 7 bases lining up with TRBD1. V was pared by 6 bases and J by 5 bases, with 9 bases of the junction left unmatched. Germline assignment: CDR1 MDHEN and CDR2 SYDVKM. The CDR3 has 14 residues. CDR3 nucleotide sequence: TGTGCCAGCAGCCGAACTGACAGGGCGACTGAAGCTTTCTTT. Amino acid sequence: CASSRTDRATEAFF.

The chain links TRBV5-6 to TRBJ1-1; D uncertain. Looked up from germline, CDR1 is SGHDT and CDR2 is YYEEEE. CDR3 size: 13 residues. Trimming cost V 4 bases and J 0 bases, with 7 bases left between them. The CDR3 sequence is CASSTPMNTEAFF. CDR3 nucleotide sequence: TGTGCCAGCAGCACACCCATGAACACTGAAGCTTTCTTT.

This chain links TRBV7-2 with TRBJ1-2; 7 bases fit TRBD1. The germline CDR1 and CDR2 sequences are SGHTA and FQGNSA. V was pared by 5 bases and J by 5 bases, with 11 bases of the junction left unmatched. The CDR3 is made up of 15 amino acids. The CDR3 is CASSPRQGEGYGYTF. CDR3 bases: TGTGCCAGCAGCCCCCGACAGGGTGAGGGATATGGCTACACCTTC.

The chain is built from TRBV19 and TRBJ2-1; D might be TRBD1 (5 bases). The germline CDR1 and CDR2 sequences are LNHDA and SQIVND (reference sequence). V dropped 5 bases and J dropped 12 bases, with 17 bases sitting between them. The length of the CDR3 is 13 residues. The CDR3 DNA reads TGTGCCAGTAGTTTCCGGACCTTCCAGGGGCAGTTCTTC. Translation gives CASSFRTFQGQFF.

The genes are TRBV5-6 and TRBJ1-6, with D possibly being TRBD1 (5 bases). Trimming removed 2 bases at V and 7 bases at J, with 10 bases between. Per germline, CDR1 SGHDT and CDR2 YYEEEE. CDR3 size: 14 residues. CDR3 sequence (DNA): TGTGCCAGCAGCTTCGTGGAGGGGAATTCACCCCTCCACTTT. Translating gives CASSFVEGNSPLHF.

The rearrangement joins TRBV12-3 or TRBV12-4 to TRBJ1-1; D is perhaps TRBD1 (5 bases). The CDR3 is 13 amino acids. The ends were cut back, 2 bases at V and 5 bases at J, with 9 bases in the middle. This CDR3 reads CASSLFGGTEAFF. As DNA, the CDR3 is TGTGCCAGCAGTTTATTTGGGGGGACTGAAGCTTTCTTT.

CDR3 amino acids: CASSKDSEMDIQYF. CDR3 coding DNA: TGTGCCAGCAGCAAGGACTCTGAGATGGACATTCAGTACTTC. The rearrangement uses TRBV21-1 and TRBJ2-4; the D call in the table, TRBD2, was not verified against the DNA. TRBV21-1 is labeled a pseudogene. CDR3 length: 14 amino acids.

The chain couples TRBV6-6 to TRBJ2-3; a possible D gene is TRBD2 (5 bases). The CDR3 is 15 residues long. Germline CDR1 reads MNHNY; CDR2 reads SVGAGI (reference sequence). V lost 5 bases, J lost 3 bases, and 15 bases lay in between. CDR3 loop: CASSRTKLGTDTQYF. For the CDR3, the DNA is TGTGCCAGCAGTAGAACCAAACTAGGAACAGATACGCAGTATTTT.

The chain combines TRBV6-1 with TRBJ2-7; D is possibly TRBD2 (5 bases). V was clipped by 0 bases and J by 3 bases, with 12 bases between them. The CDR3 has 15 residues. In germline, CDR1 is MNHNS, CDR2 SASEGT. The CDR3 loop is CASSEAPGVSYEQYF. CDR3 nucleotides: TGTGCCAGCAGTGAAGCCCCCGGGGTCAGCTACGAGCAGTACTTC.

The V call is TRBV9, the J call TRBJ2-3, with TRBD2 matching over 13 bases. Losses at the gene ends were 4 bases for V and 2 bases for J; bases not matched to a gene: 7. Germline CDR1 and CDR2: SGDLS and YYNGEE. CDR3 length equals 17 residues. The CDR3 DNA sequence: TGTGCCAGCAGCTACCGGACTAGCGGGAGCCTCACAGATACGCAGTATTTT. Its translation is CASSYRTSGSLTDTQYF.

Here the CDR3 DNA reads TGCGCCAGCAGCTTCGGCGCAGGGCCCCTGGGCACAGATACGCAGTATTTT. As protein: CASSFGAGPLGTDTQYF. The chain couples TRBV5-1 to TRBJ2-3; maybe TRBD1 (5 bases). The V end was cut by 2 bases, the J end by 1 base, with 17 bases between. Germline loops: CDR1 SGHRS, CDR2 YFSETQ. The CDR3 loop spans 17 amino acids.

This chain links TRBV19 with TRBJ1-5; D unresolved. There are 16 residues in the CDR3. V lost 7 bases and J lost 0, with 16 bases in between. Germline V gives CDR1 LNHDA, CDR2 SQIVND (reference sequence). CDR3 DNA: TGTGCCAGTACCGGCGGATTAGCGGTTAGCAATCAGCCCCAGCATTTT. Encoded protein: CASTGGLAVSNQPQHF.

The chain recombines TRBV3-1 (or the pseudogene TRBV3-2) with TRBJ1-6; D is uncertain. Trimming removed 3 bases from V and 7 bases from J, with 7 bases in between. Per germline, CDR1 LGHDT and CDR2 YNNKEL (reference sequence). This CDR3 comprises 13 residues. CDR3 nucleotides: TGTGCCAGCAGCCAGATCGGGAATTCACCCCTCCACTTT. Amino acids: CASSQIGNSPLHF.

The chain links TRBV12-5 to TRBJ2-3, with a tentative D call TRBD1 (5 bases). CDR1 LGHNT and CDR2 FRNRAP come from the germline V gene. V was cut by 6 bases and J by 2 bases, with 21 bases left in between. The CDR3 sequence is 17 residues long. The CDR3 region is CASGPNTGARATDTQYF. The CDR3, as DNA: TGTGCTAGTGGGCCAAACACTGGGGCAAGAGCCACAGATACGCAGTATTTT.

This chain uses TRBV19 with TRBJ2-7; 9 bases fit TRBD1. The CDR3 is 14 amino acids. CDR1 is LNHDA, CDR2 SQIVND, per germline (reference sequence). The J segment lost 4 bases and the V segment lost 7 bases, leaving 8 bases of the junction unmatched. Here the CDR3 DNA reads TGTGCCAGTAAGAAGGGAGGACAGGGGTACGAGCAGTACTTC. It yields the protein CASKKGGQGYEQYF.

CDR3 bases: TGCGCCAGCAGCTTGCGGACAGGGGAAGGCGGTGAGCAGTTCTTC. Encoded protein: CASSLRTGEGGEQFF. The chain couples TRBV5-1 to TRBJ2-1, with 9 nucleotides matching TRBD1. Per germline, CDR1 SGHRS and CDR2 YFSETQ. V gave up 1 base and J gave up 9 bases; unmatched junction bases: 8. CDR3 size: 15 residues.

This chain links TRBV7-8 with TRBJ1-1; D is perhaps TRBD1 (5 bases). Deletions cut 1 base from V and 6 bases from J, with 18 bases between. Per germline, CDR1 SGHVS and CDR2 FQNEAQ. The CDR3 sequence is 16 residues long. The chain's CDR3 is CASSLGGADYWAEAFF. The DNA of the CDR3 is TGTGCCAGCAGCTTAGGTGGGGCGGACTACTGGGCTGAAGCTTTCTTT.

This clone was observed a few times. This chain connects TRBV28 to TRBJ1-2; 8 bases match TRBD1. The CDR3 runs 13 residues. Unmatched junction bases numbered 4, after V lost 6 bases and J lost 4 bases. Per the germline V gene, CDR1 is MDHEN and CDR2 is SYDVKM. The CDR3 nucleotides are TGTGCCAGCAGCTCAGGGGGCATCTATGGCTACACCTTC. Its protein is CASSSGGIYGYTF.

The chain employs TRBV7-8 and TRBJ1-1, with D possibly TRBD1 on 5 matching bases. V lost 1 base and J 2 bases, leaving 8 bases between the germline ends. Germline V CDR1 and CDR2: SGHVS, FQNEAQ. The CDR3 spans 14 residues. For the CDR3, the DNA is TGTGCCAGCAGCTTAGAGGGGTCCAACACTGAAGCTTTCTTT. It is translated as CASSLEGSNTEAFF.

The CDR3 DNA reads as TGTGCCAGCAGCTTAGCATCGACAATTCAAGAGACCCAGTACTTC. Protein product: CASSLASTIQETQYF. This rearrangement joins TRBV7-2 to TRBJ2-5, with D unresolved. Trimming pared 0 bases from V and 2 bases from J, leaving 10 bases between. Germline values: CDR1 SGHTA, CDR2 FQGNSA. CDR3 length equals 15 residues.

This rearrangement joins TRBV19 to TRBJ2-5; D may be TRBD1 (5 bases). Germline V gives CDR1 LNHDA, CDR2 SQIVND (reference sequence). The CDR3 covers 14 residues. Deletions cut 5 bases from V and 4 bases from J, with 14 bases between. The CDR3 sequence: CASSLAGPPETQYF. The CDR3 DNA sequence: TGTGCCAGTAGTCTCGCAGGGCCCCCAGAGACCCAGTACTTC.

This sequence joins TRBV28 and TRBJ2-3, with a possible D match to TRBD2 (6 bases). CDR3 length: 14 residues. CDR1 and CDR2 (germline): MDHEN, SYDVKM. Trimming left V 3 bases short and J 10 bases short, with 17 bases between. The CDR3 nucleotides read TGTGCCAGCAGTTTTACGGGACGGGAGTTGGCGCAGTATTTT. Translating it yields CASSFTGRELAQYF.

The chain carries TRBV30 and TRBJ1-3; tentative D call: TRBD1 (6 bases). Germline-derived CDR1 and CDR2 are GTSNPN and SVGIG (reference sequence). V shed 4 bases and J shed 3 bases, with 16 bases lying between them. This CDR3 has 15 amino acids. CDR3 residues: CAWNPGSGVGNTIYF. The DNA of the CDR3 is TGTGCCTGGAATCCCGGGTCAGGGGTTGGAAACACCATATATTTT.

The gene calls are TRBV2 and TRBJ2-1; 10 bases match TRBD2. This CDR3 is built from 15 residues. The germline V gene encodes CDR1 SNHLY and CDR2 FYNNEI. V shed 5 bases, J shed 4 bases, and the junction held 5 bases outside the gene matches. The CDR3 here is CASSRTSGRYNEQFF. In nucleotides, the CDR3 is TGTGCCAGCAGTCGGACTAGCGGACGGTACAATGAGCAGTTCTTC.